The clone carrying this TCR beta chain was detected many times. This sample is part of a study of T cells in Graves' hyperthyroidism and ophthalmopathy. Diagnosing involved the use of clinical symptoms, serum thyroxine and TRAb, thyroid ultrasound and orbital computed tomography. RNA transcripts yielded amplified TCR beta CDR3 regions. TCR CDR3 underwent first-round RT-PCR with the HTBI primer set. TCRdb called the multiplex PCR reads again in MiXCR, with one record for every CDR3 protein. Here the sample spans approximately 640,000 distinct CDR3 sequences, 45% being singletons. Sequenced material: peripheral blood or thyroid tissue (not recorded which). The clonotype comes from an adult man with Graves' disease, either hyperthyroidism or ophthalmopathy (not recorded which).

CDR3 protein: CASTMDRGDYGYTF. CDR3 coding DNA: TGTGCCAGCACCATGGACAGGGGCGACTATGGCTACACCTTC. This rearrangement joins TRBV2 to TRBJ1-2, with 9 bases that match TRBD1. The V and J ends lost 7 bases and 3 bases, in that order; junction bases with no gene match: 6. The length of the CDR3 is 14 residues. CDR1 and CDR2 (germline): SNHLY, FYNNEI.